Listed below are T cell receptor beta chains from one sample, sequenced in a study of blood T cell repertoires in COVID-19. The table came from immunoSEQ multiplex PCR; TCRdb's copy has only in-frame clones and leaves some out. Among about 160,000 clones listed, around 92% were seen once. Sequenced: peripheral blood. The receptors shown here come from a man aged 25 to 40 with COVID-19, enrolled during active disease. The CDR3 runs from the conserved cysteine through the conserved F or W. D genes are given only for firm matches. Size is omitted from some rows. Given values are once, few, many or a class for expanded clones.

clone_size	v_call	j_call	d_call	cdr3_nt	cdr3_aa
.	TRBV6-5	TRBJ2-5	TRBD2	TGTGCCAGCATCCCGGGGGGAAGTCGAGGGGAGACCCAGTACTTC	CASIPGGSRGETQYF
.	TRBV27	TRBJ1-2	.	TGTGCCAGCAGTTTCAGGGCAAGCTATGGCTACACCTTC	CASSFRASYGYTF
.	TRBV9	TRBJ1-2	.	TGTGCCAGCAGCGCGCAGGACAGAACTAACTATGGCTACACCTTC	CASSAQDRTNYGYTF
.	TRBV6-4	TRBJ2-3	.	TGTGCCAGCAGTGACTCAAGCGGGTGGGGCACAGATACGCAGTATTTT	CASSDSSGWGTDTQYF
.	TRBV11-2	TRBJ1-4	.	TGTGCCAGCAGCTTAAGAATAGGGGGGGAAAATGAAAAACTGTTTTTT	CASSLRIGGENEKLFF
.	TRBV19	TRBJ1-2	.	TGTGCCAGTAATAGTGAACCTCTCTCTGCCTATGGCTACACCTTC	CASNSEPLSAYGYTF
.	TRBV9	TRBJ1-1	.	TGTGCCAGCAGCCTAGGGGGGGGCACTGAAGCTTTCTTT	CASSLGGGTEAFF
once	TRBV18	TRBJ1-1	.	TGTGCCAGCTCACCACGGGCAGCCATGAACACTGAAGCTTTCTTT	CASSPRAAMNTEAFF
.	TRBV11-1	TRBJ2-7	.	TGTGCCAGCAGCCCCAACTCCTACGAGCAGTACTTC	CASSPNSYEQYF
.	TRBV7-2	TRBJ2-1	TRBD1	TGTGCCAGCAGCCCCGGGGGACAGGCCTACAATGAGCAGTTCTTC	CASSPGGQAYNEQFF
.	TRBV28	TRBJ1-5	.	TGTGCCAGCAGTTTCGGGAGGGAGAGTCAGCCCCAGCATTTT	CASSFGRESQPQHF
.	TRBV19	TRBJ1-1	TRBD1	TGTGCCAGTAGTATGGTCAGTGGGACAGGGCTTACTGAAGCTTTCTTT	CASSMVSGTGLTEAFF
once	TRBV6-6	TRBJ1-1	TRBD1	TGTGCCAGCAGTGATAGACAGGGCAGAAACACTGAAGCTTTCTTT	CASSDRQGRNTEAFF
.	TRBV19	TRBJ1-3	.	TGTGCCAGTAGTATGATCACAGCCGGAAACACCATATATTTT	CASSMITAGNTIYF
.	TRBV7-2	TRBJ1-2	.	TGTGCCAGCAGCTTAGGGCGGACTCTTTATGGCTACACCTTC	CASSLGRTLYGYTF
.	TRBV6-2/TRBV6-3	TRBJ2-1	TRBD2	TGTGCCAGCAGTTACTCGGGGACTAGCGGGGGGATTAGCTCCTACAATGAGCAGTTCTTC	CASSYSGTSGGISSYNEQFF